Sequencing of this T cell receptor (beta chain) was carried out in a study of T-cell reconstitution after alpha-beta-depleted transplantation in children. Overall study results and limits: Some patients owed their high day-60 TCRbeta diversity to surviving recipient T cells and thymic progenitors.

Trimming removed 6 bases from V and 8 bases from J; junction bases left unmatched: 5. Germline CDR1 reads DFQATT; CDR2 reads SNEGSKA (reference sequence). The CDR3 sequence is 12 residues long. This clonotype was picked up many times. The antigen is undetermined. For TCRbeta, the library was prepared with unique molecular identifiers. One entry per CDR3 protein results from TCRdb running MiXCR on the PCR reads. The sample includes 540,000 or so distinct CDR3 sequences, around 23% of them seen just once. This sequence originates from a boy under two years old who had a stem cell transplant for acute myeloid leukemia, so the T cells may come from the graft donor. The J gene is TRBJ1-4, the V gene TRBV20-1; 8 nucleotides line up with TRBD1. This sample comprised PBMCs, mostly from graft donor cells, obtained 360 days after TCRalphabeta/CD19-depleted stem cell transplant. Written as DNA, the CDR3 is TGCAGTGCCGGACAGGGACGAGAAAAACTGTTTTTT. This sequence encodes CSAGQGREKLFF.